This is a list of T cell receptor beta chains from one sample in a study of radiotherapy plus CTLA-4 blockade in lung cancer. Assay: immunoSEQ multiplex PCR; the TCRdb copy retains only in-frame clones and omits some. This sample has 60,000 to 70,000 clones, with 70% to 80% found just once. The sample here was peripheral blood, taken from a patient treated with radiotherapy plus ipilimumab. Source of these receptors: a human donor with non-small cell lung cancer who had a complete response to radiotherapy plus ipilimumab. Each CDR3 is given with its conserved first and last residue. Each record gives: D gene, V gene, J gene, CDR3 protein. D genes are given only for firm matches.

>TRBD1|TRBV11-2|TRBJ1-2
CASSSRADRAGGYTF
>.|TRBV7-2|TRBJ1-1
CASSLFLETAFF
>.|TRBV7-8|TRBJ1-1
CASSLEWGPTEAFF
>TRBD2|TRBV7-2|TRBJ2-1
CASSSTSGRIPQQFF
>.|TRBV27|TRBJ2-6
CASSFRGDSGANVLTF
>TRBD2|TRBV10-3|TRBJ2-1
CAISESGGRLYNEQFF
>.|TRBV7-9|TRBJ2-2
CASSSQRGVGELFF
>.|TRBV30|TRBJ1-5
CAWSLGLSNQPQHF
>TRBD1|TRBV10-3|TRBJ2-1
CATFEGQGAYEQFF
>.|TRBV11-3|TRBJ2-1
CASSSAPSLGNEQFF
>TRBD2|TRBV6-4|TRBJ2-1
CASSKLAGGSSYNEQFF
>.|TRBV6-6|TRBJ2-2
CASGRPGYGELFF
>TRBD2|TRBV7-2|TRBJ2-7
CASSQDSGGWGEQYF
>.|TRBV4-1|TRBJ1-3
CASSRSGTSTSGNTIYF
>TRBD2|TRBV10-3|TRBJ2-1
CATKGRETFYNEQFF
>TRBD1|TRBV6-5|TRBJ2-1
CASSPGQGYNEQFF
>.|TRBV10-1|TRBJ2-1
CASSYSGRNEQFF
>TRBD2|TRBV11-2|TRBJ2-5
CASSLLGTTQETQYF
>TRBD1|TRBV5-1|TRBJ1-1
CASSLGQGGMNTEAFF
>.|TRBV11-3|TRBJ2-1
CASSSRVARVQQLYNEQFF
>TRBD1|TRBV27|TRBJ2-7
CASSLSGDREYF
>.|TRBV18|TRBJ2-1
CASSQDSAASSYNEQFF
>TRBD1|TRBV7-6|TRBJ2-1
CASSTSTGKPTNEQFF
>.|TRBV5-1|TRBJ2-3
CASSLSGGTDTQYF
>.|TRBV12-5|TRBJ1-1
CASGLVLGTKAFF
>.|TRBV18|TRBJ1-1
CASSPTGVGTEAFF
>TRBD2|TRBV2|TRBJ2-4
CASIKTGTIKNIQYF
>TRBD2|TRBV6-6|TRBJ2-7
CASSLRASGGYEQYF
>TRBD1|TRBV4-3|TRBJ2-2
CASSLDRASGELFF
>.|TRBV5-1|TRBJ2-5
CASSLDRGETQYF
>TRBD1|TRBV5-1|TRBJ1-6
CASSLGQGDSPLHF
>.|TRBV5-8|TRBJ1-2
CASSLVQGKYNYGYTF
>TRBD2|TRBV5-4|TRBJ2-5
CASNPGGSWETQYF
>.|TRBV11-3|TRBJ1-1
CASSQDRNTEAFF
>.|TRBV19|TRBJ1-4
CASSMARADLDEKLFF
>.|TRBV4-1|TRBJ2-7
CASSQVSGGHNEQYF
>.|TRBV9|TRBJ1-5
CASSVDLGDNQPQHF
>.|TRBV9|TRBJ2-1
CASSVDLFREQFF
>.|TRBV10-3|TRBJ2-2
CAISPDGANTGELFF
>.|TRBV5-6|TRBJ1-5
CASSSGSEGFSQPQHF
>.|TRBV7-9|TRBJ2-5
CASSYRATGETQYF
>TRBD1|TRBV30|TRBJ1-3
CAWSIGGVGNTIYF
>TRBD2|TRBV4-1|TRBJ2-7
CASSPWTSHYEQYF
>TRBD1|TRBV19|TRBJ1-3
CASSNPRTVRDRALFSGNTIYF
>.|TRBV5-6|TRBJ2-3
CASSTVPFPSADTQYF
>TRBD1|TRBV28|TRBJ2-4
CASSFHDLGQGPFNIQYF
>.|TRBV28|TRBJ1-2
CASSLLLAGWDYGYTF
>TRBD1|TRBV7-9|TRBJ1-2
CASSSNSGTVYGYTF
>.|TRBV18|TRBJ2-5
CASSPPLEETQYF
>.|TRBV10-3|TRBJ1-1
CAITSDGYTEAFF
>TRBD2|TRBV19|TRBJ2-5
CASGPTSGGEVETQYF
>TRBD2|TRBV4-3|TRBJ2-1
CASSQDPSSGELLNEQFF
>TRBD1|TRBV19|TRBJ2-3
CASSIRQGATDTQYF